This T cell receptor beta chain was obtained from a study of cytomegalovirus exposure and HLA in healthy donors. Study as a whole: The approximately 120 validation repertoires, a later analysis reported, used the same platform as the 600 to 700 repertoires from the first cohort.

Sequencing used immunoSEQ multiplex PCR; TCRdb keeps in-frame clones, though not all of them. The top ten clones hold around 13% of a sample with more than 200,000 clones, more than 85% of them seen once. A single count supports this clone. What it binds is unknown. Regarding the study as a whole: Most TCR sequences were seen very rarely across donors, but some public TCRs occurred in many.

The length of the CDR3 is 17 residues. CDR1 SEHNR and CDR2 FQNEAQ come from the germline V gene (reference sequence). Losses at the gene ends were 0 bases for V and 10 bases for J; bases not matched to a gene: 15. The donors belonged to the roughly 110-subject validation cohort, separate from the roughly 670-subject first cohort. Sequenced: PBMCs. The rearrangement joins TRBV7-9 to TRBJ2-1; TRBD1 matches at 7 bases. The sequence was obtained from a man aged 18 to 35 in good health and CMV-seropositive. Here the CDR3 DNA reads TGTGCCAGCAGCTTAGCGGAATCAACACTCACAGGGGAAGAGCAGTTCTTC. This encodes CASSLAESTLTGEEQFF.